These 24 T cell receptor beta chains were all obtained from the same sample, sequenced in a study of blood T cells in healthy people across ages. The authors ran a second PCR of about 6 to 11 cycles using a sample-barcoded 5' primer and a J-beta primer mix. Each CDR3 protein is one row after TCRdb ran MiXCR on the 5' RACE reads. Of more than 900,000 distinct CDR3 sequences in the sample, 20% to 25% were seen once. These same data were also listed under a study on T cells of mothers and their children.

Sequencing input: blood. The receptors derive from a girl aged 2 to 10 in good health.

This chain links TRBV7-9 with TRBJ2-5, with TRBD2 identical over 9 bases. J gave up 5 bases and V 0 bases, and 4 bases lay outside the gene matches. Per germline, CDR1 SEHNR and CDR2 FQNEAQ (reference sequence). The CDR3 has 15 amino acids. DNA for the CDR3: TGTGCCAGCAGCTTAGCGACTAGCGGTCGCGAGACCCAGTACTTC. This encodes CASSLATSGRETQYF.

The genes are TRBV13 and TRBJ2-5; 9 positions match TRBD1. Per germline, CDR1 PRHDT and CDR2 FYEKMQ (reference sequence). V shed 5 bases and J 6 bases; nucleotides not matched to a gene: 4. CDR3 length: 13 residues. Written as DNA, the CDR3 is TGTGCCAGCAGCCGGACAGGGGAGCAGACCCAGTACTTC. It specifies CASSRTGEQTQYF.

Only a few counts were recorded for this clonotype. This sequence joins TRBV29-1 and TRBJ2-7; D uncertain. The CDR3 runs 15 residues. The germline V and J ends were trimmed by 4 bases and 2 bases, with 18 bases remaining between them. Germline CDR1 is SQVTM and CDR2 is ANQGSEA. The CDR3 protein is CSVGAADLRAYEQYF. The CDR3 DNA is TGCAGCGTTGGGGCCGCGGACCTCCGGGCCTACGAGCAGTACTTC.

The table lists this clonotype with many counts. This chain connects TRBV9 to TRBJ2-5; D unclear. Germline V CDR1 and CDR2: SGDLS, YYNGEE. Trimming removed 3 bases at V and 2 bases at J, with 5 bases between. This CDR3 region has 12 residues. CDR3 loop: CASSEGQETQYF. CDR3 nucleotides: TGTGCCAGCAGCGAAGGTCAAGAGACCCAGTACTTC.

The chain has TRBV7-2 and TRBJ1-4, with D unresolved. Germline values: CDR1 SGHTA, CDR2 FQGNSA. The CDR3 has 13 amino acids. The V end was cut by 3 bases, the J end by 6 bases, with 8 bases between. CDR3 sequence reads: CASSFQMYEKLFF. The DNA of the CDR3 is TGTGCCAGCAGCTTCCAAATGTATGAAAAACTGTTTTTT.

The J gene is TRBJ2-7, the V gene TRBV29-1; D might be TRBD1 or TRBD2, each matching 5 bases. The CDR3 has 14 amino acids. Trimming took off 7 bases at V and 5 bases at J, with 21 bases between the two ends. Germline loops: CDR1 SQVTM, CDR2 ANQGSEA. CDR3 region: CSASPGAARDEQYF. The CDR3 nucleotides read TGCAGCGCCTCACCCGGGGCCGCCAGGGACGAGCAGTACTTC.

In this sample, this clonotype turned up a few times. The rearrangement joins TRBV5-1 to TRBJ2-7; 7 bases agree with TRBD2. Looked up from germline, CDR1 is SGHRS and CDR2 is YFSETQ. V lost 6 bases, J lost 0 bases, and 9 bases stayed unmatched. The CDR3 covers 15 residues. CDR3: CASKMPSGASYEQYF. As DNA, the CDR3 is TGCGCCAGCAAGATGCCTAGCGGCGCCTCCTACGAGCAGTACTTC.

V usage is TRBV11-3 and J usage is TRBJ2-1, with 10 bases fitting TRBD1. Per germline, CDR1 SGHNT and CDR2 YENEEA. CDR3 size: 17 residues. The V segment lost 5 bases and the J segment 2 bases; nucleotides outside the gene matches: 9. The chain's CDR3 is CASSSRDRGRTYNEQFF. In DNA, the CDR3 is TGTGCCAGCAGCAGCCGGGACAGGGGTAGGACCTACAATGAGCAGTTCTTC. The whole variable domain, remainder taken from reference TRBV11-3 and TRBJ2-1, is EAGVVQSPRYKIIEKKQPVAFWCNPISGHNTLYWYLQNLGQGPELLIRYENEEAVDDSQLPKDRFSAERLKGVDSTLKIQPAELGDSAVYLCASSSRDRGRTYNEQFFGPGTRLTVL.

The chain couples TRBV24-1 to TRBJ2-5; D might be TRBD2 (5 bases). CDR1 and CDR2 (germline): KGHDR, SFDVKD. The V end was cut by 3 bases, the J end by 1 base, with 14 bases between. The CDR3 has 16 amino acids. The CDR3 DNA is TGTGCCACCAGTGATCGTCGGAGCGGCCCCCAAGAGACCCAGTACTTC. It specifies CATSDRRSGPQETQYF.

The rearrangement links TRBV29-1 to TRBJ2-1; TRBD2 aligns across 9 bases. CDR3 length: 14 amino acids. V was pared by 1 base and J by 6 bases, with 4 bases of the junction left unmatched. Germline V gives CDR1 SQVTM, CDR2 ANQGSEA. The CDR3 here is CSVEALAGPNEQFF. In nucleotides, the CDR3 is TGCAGCGTTGAAGCCCTAGCGGGGCCCAATGAGCAGTTCTTC.

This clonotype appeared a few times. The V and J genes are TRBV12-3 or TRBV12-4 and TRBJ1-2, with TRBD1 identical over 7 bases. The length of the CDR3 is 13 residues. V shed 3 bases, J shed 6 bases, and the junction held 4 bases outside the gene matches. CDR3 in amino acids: CASSFRQGHGYTF. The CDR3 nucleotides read TGTGCCAGCAGTTTCCGACAGGGTCATGGCTACACCTTC.

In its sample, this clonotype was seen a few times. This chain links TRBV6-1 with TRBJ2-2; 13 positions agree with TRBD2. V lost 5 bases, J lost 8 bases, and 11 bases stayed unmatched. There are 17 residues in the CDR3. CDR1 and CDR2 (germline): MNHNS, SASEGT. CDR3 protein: CASSRTSGRELGGELFF. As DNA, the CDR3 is TGTGCCAGCAGTAGGACTAGCGGGAGAGAATTGGGTGGGGAGCTGTTTTTT.

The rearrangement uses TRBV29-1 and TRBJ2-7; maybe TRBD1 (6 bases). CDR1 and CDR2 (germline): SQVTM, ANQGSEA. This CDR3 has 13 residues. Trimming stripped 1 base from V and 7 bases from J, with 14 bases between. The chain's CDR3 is CSVEASQGYEQYF. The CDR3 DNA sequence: TGCAGCGTTGAAGCCAGCCAGGGGTATGAGCAGTACTTC.

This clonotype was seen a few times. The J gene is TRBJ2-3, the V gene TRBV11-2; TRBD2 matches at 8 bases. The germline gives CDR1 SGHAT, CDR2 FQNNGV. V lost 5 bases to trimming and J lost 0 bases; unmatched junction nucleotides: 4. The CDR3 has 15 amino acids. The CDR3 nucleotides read TGTGCCAGCAGCCCGGGGACTAGTAGCACAGATACGCAGTATTTT. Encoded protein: CASSPGTSSTDTQYF.

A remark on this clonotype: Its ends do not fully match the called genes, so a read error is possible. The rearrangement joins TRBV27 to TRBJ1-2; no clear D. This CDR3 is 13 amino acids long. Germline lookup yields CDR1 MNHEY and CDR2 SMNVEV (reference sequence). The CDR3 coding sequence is TGTACCAGCAGTTTAGCAGGAAATGCGGGCTACACCTTC. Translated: CTSSLAGNAGYTF.

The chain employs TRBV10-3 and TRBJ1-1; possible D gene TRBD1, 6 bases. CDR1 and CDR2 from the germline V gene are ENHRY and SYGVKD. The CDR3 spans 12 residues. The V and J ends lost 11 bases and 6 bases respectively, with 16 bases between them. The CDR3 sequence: CASKPGEAEAFF. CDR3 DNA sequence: TGTGCCTCTAAACCAGGGGAAGCTGAAGCTTTCTTT.

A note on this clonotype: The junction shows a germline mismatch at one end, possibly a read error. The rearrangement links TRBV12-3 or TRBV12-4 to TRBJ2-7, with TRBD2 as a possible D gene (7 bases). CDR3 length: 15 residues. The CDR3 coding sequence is TGTGCCAGCAGTCCCGGCGGGCGGGGGCGTGGCGATCAGCACTTC. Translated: CASSPGGRGRGDQHF.

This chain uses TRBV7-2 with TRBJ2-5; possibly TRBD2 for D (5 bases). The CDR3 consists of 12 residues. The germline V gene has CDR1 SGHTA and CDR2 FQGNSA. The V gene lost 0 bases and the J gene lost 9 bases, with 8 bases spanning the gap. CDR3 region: CASSLAGRAQYF. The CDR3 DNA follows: TGTGCCAGCAGCTTAGCTGGGCGGGCCCAGTACTTC. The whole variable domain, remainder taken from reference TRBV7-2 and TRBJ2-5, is GAGVSQSPSNKVTEKGKDVELRCDPISGHTALYWYRQSLGQGLEFLIYFQGNSAPDKSGLPSDRFSAERTGGSVSTLTIQRTQQEDSAVYLCASSLAGRAQYFGPGTRLLVL.

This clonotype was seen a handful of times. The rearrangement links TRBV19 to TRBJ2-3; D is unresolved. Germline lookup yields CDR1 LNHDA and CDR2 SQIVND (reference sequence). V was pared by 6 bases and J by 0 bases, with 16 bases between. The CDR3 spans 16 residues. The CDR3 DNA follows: TGTGCCAGTAGCACCCAGACGTGGGGTAGCACAGATACGCAGTATTTT. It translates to CASSTQTWGSTDTQYF.

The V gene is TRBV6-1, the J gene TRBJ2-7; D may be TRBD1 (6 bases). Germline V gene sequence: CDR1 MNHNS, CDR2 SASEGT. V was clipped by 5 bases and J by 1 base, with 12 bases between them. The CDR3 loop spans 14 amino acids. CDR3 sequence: CASSITGLSYEQYF. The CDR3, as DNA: TGTGCCAGCAGTATTACAGGGCTGTCCTACGAGCAGTACTTC.

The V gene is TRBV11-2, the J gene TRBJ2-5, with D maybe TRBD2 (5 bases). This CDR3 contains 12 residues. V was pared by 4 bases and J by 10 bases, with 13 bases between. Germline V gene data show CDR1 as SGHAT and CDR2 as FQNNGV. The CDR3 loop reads CASSSGSGNQYF. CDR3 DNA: TGTGCCAGCAGCTCAGGCTCGGGAAACCAGTACTTC. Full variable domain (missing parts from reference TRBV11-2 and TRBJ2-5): EAGVAQSPRYKIIEKRQSVAFWCNPISGHATLYWYQQILGQGPKLLIQFQNNGVVDDSQLPKDRFSAERLKGVDSTLKIQPAKLEDSAVYLCASSSGSGNQYFGPGTRLLVL.

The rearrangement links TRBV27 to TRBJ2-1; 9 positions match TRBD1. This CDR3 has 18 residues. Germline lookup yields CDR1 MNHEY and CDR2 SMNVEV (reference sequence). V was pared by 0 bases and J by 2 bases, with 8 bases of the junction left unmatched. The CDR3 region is CASSLSFLDRGTYNEQFF. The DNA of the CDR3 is TGTGCCAGCAGTTTATCTTTTTTGGACAGGGGTACCTACAATGAGCAGTTCTTC.

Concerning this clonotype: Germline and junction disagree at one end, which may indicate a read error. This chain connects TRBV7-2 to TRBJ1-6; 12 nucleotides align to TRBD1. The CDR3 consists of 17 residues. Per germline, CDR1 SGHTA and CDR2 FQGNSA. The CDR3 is CANSPGTGGAYNSPLHF. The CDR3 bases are TGTGCCAACAGCCCCGGGACAGGGGGCGCCTATAATTCACCCCTCCACTTT.

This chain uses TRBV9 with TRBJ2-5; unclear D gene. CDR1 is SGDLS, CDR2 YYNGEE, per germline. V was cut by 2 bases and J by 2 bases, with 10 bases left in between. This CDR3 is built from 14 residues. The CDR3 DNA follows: TGTGCCAGCAGCGTGTCGGACCCACAAGAGACCCAGTACTTC. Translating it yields CASSVSDPQETQYF.